The rows below give T cell receptor beta chains drawn from one sample of a study of metastatic and nonmetastatic thyroid tumors. TCRdb re-called clones from the PCR reads using MiXCR. The sample carries approximately 28,000 clones, 16% recorded once. Sequencing used blood. These receptors came from a male donor with papillary thyroid cancer or a benign thyroid nodule (not recorded which). Some clones in this sample may be carry-over from other donors' samples. Both conserved end residues are part of each CDR3. Each record gives: V gene, J gene, clone size, D gene, CDR3 DNA, CDR3 protein. D genes are given only for firm matches. Size is stated for part of the rows, as once, few or many counts, or as a class when the clone is expanded.

V gene: TRBV5-1; J gene: TRBJ2-6; clone size: many; D gene: NA; CDR3 DNA: TGCGCCAGCAGCTTGGTCGAGGGCAGGTCAGGGGCCAACGTCCTGACTTTC; CDR3 protein: CASSLVEGRSGANVLTF
V gene: TRBV19; J gene: TRBJ2-1; clone size: many; D gene: NA; CDR3 DNA: TGTGCCAGTAGTATAGTCCCCGGGGCTGAGCAGTTCTTC; CDR3 protein: CASSIVPGAEQFF
V gene: TRBV11-1; J gene: TRBJ1-1; clone size: many; D gene: TRBD1; CDR3 DNA: TGTGCCAGCAGCTGGACAGGGGGCGAGGTGAACACTGAAGCTTTCTTT; CDR3 protein: CASSWTGGEVNTEAFF
V gene: TRBV12-3/TRBV12-4; J gene: TRBJ2-1; clone size: medium-sized; D gene: NA; CDR3 DNA: TGTGCCAGCGGGGGGAGCTCCTACAATGAGCAGTTCTTC; CDR3 protein: CASGGSSYNEQFF
V gene: TRBV6-5; J gene: TRBJ2-7; clone size: few; D gene: NA; CDR3 DNA: TGTGCCAGCAGTTACCGGGGAAACGAGCAGTACTTC; CDR3 protein: CASSYRGNEQYF
V gene: TRBV20-1; J gene: TRBJ1-1; clone size: many; D gene: NA; CDR3 DNA: TGCAGTGCTCCCCCAGGGCGCGAGACTGAAGCTTTCTTT; CDR3 protein: CSAPPGRETEAFF
V gene: TRBV20-1; J gene: TRBJ2-7; clone size: NA; D gene: TRBD1; CDR3 DNA: TGCAGTGCTAGAGCTGGGCAGGGGGCGGTCGAGCAGTACTTC; CDR3 protein: CSARAGQGAVEQYF
V gene: TRBV4-1; J gene: TRBJ2-7; clone size: many; D gene: TRBD2; CDR3 DNA: TGCGCCAGCAGCCAAGGAGCGGGGAGTACCTACGAGCAGTACTTC; CDR3 protein: CASSQGAGSTYEQYF
V gene: TRBV5-1; J gene: TRBJ2-1; clone size: once; D gene: NA; CDR3 DNA: TGCGCCAGCAGCTTGGAGCAGGCGGCACGCTCCAATGAGCAGTTCTTC; CDR3 protein: CASSLEQAARSNEQFF
V gene: TRBV15; J gene: TRBJ1-2; clone size: many; D gene: NA; CDR3 DNA: TGTGCCACCAGCAGCACCGGGACAACCTTTAACTATGGCTACACCTTC; CDR3 protein: CATSSTGTTFNYGYTF
V gene: TRBV20-1; J gene: TRBJ2-7; clone size: many; D gene: NA; CDR3 DNA: TGCAGTGCTAGAGGGCCATCTTACGAGCAGTACTTC; CDR3 protein: CSARGPSYEQYF
V gene: TRBV11-2; J gene: TRBJ2-7; clone size: many; D gene: NA; CDR3 DNA: TGTGCCAGCACGGCAGGGGTTAATTACGAGCAGTACTTC; CDR3 protein: CASTAGVNYEQYF
V gene: TRBV9; J gene: TRBJ1-2; clone size: many; D gene: NA; CDR3 DNA: TGTGCCAGCAGCGTAGGGGGTAAACCCTATGGCTACACCTTC; CDR3 protein: CASSVGGKPYGYTF
V gene: TRBV20-1; J gene: TRBJ2-1; clone size: NA; D gene: TRBD2; CDR3 DNA: TGCAGTGCCATGGGGACTAGCGGGCTGAATGAGCAGTTCTTC; CDR3 protein: CSAMGTSGLNEQFF
V gene: TRBV12-3/TRBV12-4; J gene: TRBJ2-7; clone size: NA; D gene: TRBD1; CDR3 DNA: TGTGCCAGCAGTTCGACAGGGCAGGCGTACTTC; CDR3 protein: CASSSTGQAYF
V gene: TRBV28; J gene: TRBJ1-2; clone size: few; D gene: NA; CDR3 DNA: TGTGCCAGCAGTTTCAGGGCCTATGGCTACACCTTC; CDR3 protein: CASSFRAYGYTF
V gene: TRBV6-4; J gene: TRBJ2-3; clone size: many; D gene: NA; CDR3 DNA: TGTGCCAGCAGTGAAGGGGCCTACACAGATACGCAGTATTTT; CDR3 protein: CASSEGAYTDTQYF
V gene: TRBV6-1; J gene: TRBJ1-2; clone size: few; D gene: NA; CDR3 DNA: TGTGCCAGCAGTTCAGGTTTAGGTGGTACCTACACCTTC; CDR3 protein: CASSSGLGGTYTF
V gene: TRBV6-1; J gene: TRBJ1-5; clone size: few; D gene: NA; CDR3 DNA: TGTGCCAGCAGTGAAGAAGAGGGAGAAGGCAATCAGCCCCAGCATTTT; CDR3 protein: CASSEEEGEGNQPQHF
V gene: TRBV20-1; J gene: TRBJ2-7; clone size: NA; D gene: NA; CDR3 DNA: TGCGGTGCTAGGGTTAGGGGGGCCTACGAGCAGTACTTC; CDR3 protein: CGARVRGAYEQYF
V gene: TRBV9; J gene: TRBJ2-7; clone size: many; D gene: TRBD1; CDR3 DNA: TGTGCCAGCAGCGTAGGGGACAGTTTCTCCTACGAGCAGTACTTC; CDR3 protein: CASSVGDSFSYEQYF
V gene: TRBV28; J gene: TRBJ1-1; clone size: many; D gene: TRBD1; CDR3 DNA: TGTGCCAGCAGGGGACAGGTTATGATGAACACTGAAGCTTTCTTT; CDR3 protein: CASRGQVMMNTEAFF
V gene: TRBV6-5; J gene: TRBJ1-6; clone size: NA; D gene: NA; CDR3 DNA: TGTGCCAGCAGTTACTCGGACAGTTTTCATTCACCCCTCCACTTT; CDR3 protein: CASSYSDSFHSPLHF
V gene: TRBV7-2; J gene: TRBJ2-2; clone size: NA; D gene: TRBD2; CDR3 DNA: TGTGCCAGCAGCTCCCGACTAGCGATCACCGGGGAGCCCTTTTTT; CDR3 protein: CASSSRLAITGEPFF
V gene: TRBV28; J gene: TRBJ2-1; clone size: medium-sized; D gene: NA; CDR3 DNA: TGTGCCAGCGGGGCAGAGTACAATGAGCAGTTCTTC; CDR3 protein: CASGAEYNEQFF
V gene: TRBV20-1; J gene: TRBJ1-1; clone size: NA; D gene: NA; CDR3 DNA: TGCAGTGCTAGAGATCTTTGGTCACGGAATTTGCGCGACACTGAAGCTTTCTTT; CDR3 protein: CSARDLWSRNLRDTEAFF
V gene: TRBV7-9; J gene: TRBJ2-4; clone size: many; D gene: TRBD2; CDR3 DNA: TGTGCCAGCAGCCGGGGAGGGGAGGGCCTTAGGGACATTCAGTACTTC; CDR3 protein: CASSRGGEGLRDIQYF
V gene: TRBV10-3; J gene: TRBJ2-7; clone size: many; D gene: TRBD2; CDR3 DNA: TGTGCCACCGGGACTAGCGTCACATCCTACGAGCAGTACTTC; CDR3 protein: CATGTSVTSYEQYF
V gene: TRBV28; J gene: TRBJ1-1; clone size: NA; D gene: NA; CDR3 DNA: TGTGCCATCATTTTACCTCGGGGGGCCCTGGGCACTGAAGCTTTCTTT; CDR3 protein: CAIILPRGALGTEAFF
V gene: TRBV6-1; J gene: TRBJ2-7; clone size: medium-sized; D gene: NA; CDR3 DNA: TGTGCCAGCAGTGGGCAATTCCGGGACGTCTCCTACGAGCAGTACTTC; CDR3 protein: CASSGQFRDVSYEQYF
V gene: TRBV27; J gene: TRBJ1-2; clone size: many; D gene: NA; CDR3 DNA: TGTGCCAGCAGTTTAAGAGCCGGCGGGAACTATGGCTACACCTTC; CDR3 protein: CASSLRAGGNYGYTF
V gene: TRBV28; J gene: TRBJ1-4; clone size: many; D gene: NA; CDR3 DNA: TGTGCCAGCAGTCCCAATAAGGGCGGGATGAATGAAAAACTGTTTTTT; CDR3 protein: CASSPNKGGMNEKLFF
V gene: TRBV13; J gene: TRBJ2-3; clone size: many; D gene: NA; CDR3 DNA: TGTGCCAGCAGCTTATTTCGGGGACCCAGCGATGATACGCAGTATTTT; CDR3 protein: CASSLFRGPSDDTQYF
V gene: TRBV7-6; J gene: TRBJ2-2; clone size: many; D gene: TRBD1; CDR3 DNA: TGTGCCAGCAGCTCCCGACAGGGGAACACCGGGGAGCTGTTTTTT; CDR3 protein: CASSSRQGNTGELFF
V gene: TRBV6-1; J gene: TRBJ1-1; clone size: NA; D gene: TRBD1; CDR3 DNA: TGTGCCAGCAGTGGAGACAGGGTACATGGGGCTTTCTTT; CDR3 protein: CASSGDRVHGAFF
V gene: TRBV11-2; J gene: TRBJ1-2; clone size: NA; D gene: NA; CDR3 DNA: TGTGCCAGCAGTTCGGGTGGTGGCTACACATTC; CDR3 protein: CASSSGGGYTF
V gene: TRBV5-6; J gene: TRBJ2-7; clone size: many; D gene: NA; CDR3 DNA: TGTGCCAGCAGCTTCGGGCGCACGATCTCCTACGAGCAGTACTTC; CDR3 protein: CASSFGRTISYEQYF
V gene: TRBV7-2; J gene: TRBJ1-3; clone size: many; D gene: NA; CDR3 DNA: TGTGCCAGCAGCCACGCGTCGGGCTCTGGAAACACCATATATTTT; CDR3 protein: CASSHASGSGNTIYF
V gene: TRBV30; J gene: TRBJ2-4; clone size: many; D gene: NA; CDR3 DNA: TGTGCCTGGAATAGTATAGCCAAAAACATTCAGTACTTC; CDR3 protein: CAWNSIAKNIQYF
V gene: TRBV6-1; J gene: TRBJ2-7; clone size: medium-sized; D gene: NA; CDR3 DNA: TGTGCCAGCAGTCCAAACAGCTACGAGCAGTACTTC; CDR3 protein: CASSPNSYEQYF
V gene: TRBV7-2; J gene: TRBJ2-7; clone size: many; D gene: TRBD2; CDR3 DNA: TGTGCCAGCAGCTTACTTCTAGCGGGCCTCTACGAGCAGTACTTC; CDR3 protein: CASSLLLAGLYEQYF
V gene: TRBV18; J gene: TRBJ2-6; clone size: many; D gene: NA; CDR3 DNA: TGTGCCAGCTCACCGACAGGTACTGGGGCCAACGTCCTGACTTTC; CDR3 protein: CASSPTGTGANVLTF
V gene: TRBV27; J gene: TRBJ2-7; clone size: many; D gene: NA; CDR3 DNA: TGTGCCAGCAGTTCGGGTGCAGGGGTGGGTGAGCAGTACTTC; CDR3 protein: CASSSGAGVGEQYF
V gene: TRBV4-3; J gene: TRBJ2-7; clone size: many; D gene: NA; CDR3 DNA: TGCGCCAGCAGCCAAGATGGGGTGGCCCGAAACTACGGTTCCTACGAGCAGTACTTC; CDR3 protein: CASSQDGVARNYGSYEQYF
V gene: TRBV19; J gene: TRBJ2-7; clone size: NA; D gene: NA; CDR3 DNA: TGTGCCAGTATTACAGCTCGAGTGGGGAAGCCGAAGAATCCAGACTTC; CDR3 protein: CASITARVGKPKNPDF
V gene: TRBV5-1; J gene: TRBJ1-5; clone size: NA; D gene: NA; CDR3 DNA: TGCGCCAGCAGCAAATGGACAGCGAATCAGCCTCAGCATTTT; CDR3 protein: CASSKWTANQPQHF